A selection of T cell receptor beta chains follows, all from one sample in a study of shared clonotypes between healthy human individuals. Measured with immunoSEQ multiplex PCR; TCRdb has only the in-frame clones, and not every one. This sample yields hundreds of thousands of clones, of which about 91% are seen a single time; approximately 25% belongs to the top ten. The sequencing input was naive CD8+ T cells sorted from blood. The receptors were sampled from a man aged 25 to 40 in good health. The CDR3 runs from the conserved cysteine through the conserved F or W. D genes are given only for firm matches. Where a row states a size, it is once, few, many or the class of an expanded clone; other rows omit it.

v_gene	abundance	j_gene	len	d_gene	CDR3aa	CDR3nt
TRBV25-1	once	TRBJ1-2	15	.	CASSELLDSNYGYTF	TGTGCCAGCAGTGAATTGTTGGACAGTAACTATGGCTACACCTTC
TRBV7-8	.	TRBJ1-5	14	.	CASSLSGLQQPQHF	TGTGCCAGCAGCTTATCCGGTCTCCAACAGCCCCAGCATTTT
TRBV7-9	.	TRBJ2-7	16	.	CASSLNAGVIYYEQYF	TGTGCCAGCAGCTTAAACGCAGGGGTTATTTACTACGAGCAGTACTTC
TRBV4-1	.	TRBJ2-7	14	.	CASSQETLSYEQYF	TGCGCCAGCAGCCAAGAGACGCTATCCTACGAGCAGTACTTC
TRBV9	.	TRBJ1-5	14	.	CASSEGRSNQPQHF	TGTGCCAGCAGCGAAGGACGTAGCAATCAGCCCCAGCATTTT
TRBV10-3	.	TRBJ1-4	14	TRBD1	CAASPGTGYEKLFF	TGTGCCGCCAGTCCCGGGACAGGGTATGAAAAACTGTTTTTT
TRBV30	.	TRBJ2-5	15	.	CAWSGGLDRQETQYF	TGTGCCTGGAGCGGGGGTTTGGACAGGCAAGAGACCCAGTACTTC
TRBV10-1	.	TRBJ2-3	12	.	CASSWGTDTQYF	TGCGCCAGCAGTTGGGGCACAGATACGCAGTATTTT
TRBV10-1	.	TRBJ2-1	13	.	CASSVASGNEQFF	TGCGCCAGCAGTGTGGCATCAGGCAATGAGCAGTTCTTC
TRBV11-2	.	TRBJ2-3	14	.	CASSLDSSTDTQYF	TGTGCCAGCAGCTTAGACTCTAGCACAGATACGCAGTATTTT
TRBV27	.	TRBJ2-7	14	.	CASSQGPGYYEQYF	TGTGCCAGCAGTCAGGGTCCCGGGTACTACGAGCAGTACTTC
TRBV5-1	.	TRBJ2-1	19	TRBD2	CASSLTVPGLAGETNEQFF	TGCGCCAGCAGCCTGACAGTCCCGGGACTAGCGGGAGAGACCAATGAGCAGTTCTTC
TRBV19	.	TRBJ1-1	17	.	CASTIDILSAQDTEAFF	TGTGCCAGTACAATTGACATCCTCTCGGCTCAGGACACTGAAGCTTTCTTT
TRBV11-2	.	TRBJ1-1	13	.	CASSLGGHTEAFF	TGTGCCAGCAGCTTAGGGGGACACACTGAAGCTTTCTTT
TRBV29-1	.	TRBJ2-1	15	.	CSVEDRGTRWGEQFF	TGCAGCGTTGAAGACAGGGGCACCCGTTGGGGTGAGCAGTTCTTC
TRBV6-1	.	TRBJ1-5	15	.	CASSEEFSGKQPQHF	TGTGCCAGCAGTGAAGAATTTTCAGGCAAACAGCCCCAGCATTTT
TRBV27	.	TRBJ1-2	16	TRBD1	CASSFLGLGQAYGYTF	TGTGCCAGCAGTTTTCTCGGTTTAGGACAGGCCTATGGCTACACCTTC
TRBV30	few	TRBJ2-2	11	.	CAWSGTGELFF	TGTGCCTGGAGTGGCACCGGGGAGCTGTTTTTT
TRBV4-1	.	TRBJ2-1	17	TRBD2	CASSQDERLAAYNEQFF	TGCGCCAGCAGCCAAGATGAACGCCTAGCGGCCTACAATGAGCAGTTCTTC
TRBV7-2	.	TRBJ2-1	14	.	CASSPVGTYNEQFF	TGTGCCAGCAGCCCCGTAGGGACCTACAATGAGCAGTTCTTC
TRBV6-6	.	TRBJ2-7	15	TRBD1	CASRDLTGGVYEQYF	TGTGCCAGCAGAGACCTGACAGGGGGGGTCTACGAGCAGTACTTC
TRBV16	.	TRBJ1-2	18	.	CASSQSGRAQGPTYGYTF	TGTGCCAGCAGCCAATCGGGGCGGGCGCAGGGGCCCACCTATGGCTACACCTTC
TRBV28	.	TRBJ1-4	17	.	CASSFFDDTTTEEKLFF	TGTGCCAGCAGTTTCTTTGACGACACCACGACTGAGGAAAAACTGTTTTTT
TRBV7-6	.	TRBJ1-5	16	.	CASSLDIPEAEQPQHF	TGTGCCAGCAGCTTAGATATCCCCGAGGCGGAGCAGCCCCAGCATTTT
TRBV5-1	.	TRBJ2-3	22	TRBD2	CASSGKAPGTSGMGWSTDTQYF	TGCGCCAGCAGCGGAAAAGCGCCCGGGACTAGCGGGATGGGGTGGAGCACAGATACGCAGTATTTT
TRBV18	.	TRBJ1-1	15	.	CASSLARGPNTEAFF	TGTGCCAGCTCACTAGCCAGGGGTCCGAACACTGAAGCTTTCTTT
TRBV11-2	.	TRBJ2-5	13	.	CASSGSGGPTQYF	TGTGCCAGCAGCGGATCCGGGGGCCCTACCCAGTACTTC
TRBV5-1	once	TRBJ2-7	15	TRBD2	CASSDWTSEGYEQYF	TGCGCCAGCAGCGACTGGACTAGCGAAGGCTACGAGCAGTACTTC
TRBV10-1	.	TRBJ2-2	16	.	CASSLPRVANTGELFF	TGCGCCAGCAGTCTGCCGCGCGTCGCGAACACCGGGGAGCTGTTTTTT
TRBV19	.	TRBJ2-7	13	.	CASSIVAAYEQYF	TGTGCCAGTAGTATTGTGGCAGCCTACGAGCAGTACTTC
TRBV6-5	once	TRBJ1-1	15	.	CASSSLQVVNTEAFF	TGTGCCAGCAGTTCCCTACAGGTGGTAAACACTGAAGCTTTCTTT
TRBV9	.	TRBJ2-6	16	.	CASSTYWRFGANVLTF	TGTGCCAGCAGCACCTACTGGAGGTTTGGGGCCAACGTCCTGACTTTC
TRBV5-4	once	TRBJ1-4	16	.	CASTTLGSSTNEKLFF	TGTGCCAGCACCACCCTCGGATCGTCGACTAATGAAAAACTGTTTTTT
TRBV28	.	TRBJ2-7	14	TRBD1	CASTLETGSYEQYF	TGTGCCAGCACCCTAGAGACAGGGTCCTACGAGCAGTACTTC
TRBV6-1	.	TRBJ2-5	16	TRBD1	CASSEVSRGLWETQYF	TGTGCCAGCAGTGAAGTTTCCAGGGGGCTGTGGGAGACCCAGTACTTC
TRBV4-1	.	TRBJ2-7	15	TRBD1	CASSQADRAVNEQYF	TGCGCCAGCAGCCAAGCGGACAGGGCAGTCAACGAGCAGTACTTC
TRBV19	many	TRBJ2-3	19	TRBD2	CASSVTSGNQALTKDTQYF	TGTGCCAGTAGTGTGACTAGCGGGAATCAGGCGTTAACAAAGGATACGCAGTATTTT
TRBV27	.	TRBJ2-2	11	.	CASSFYGELFF	TGTGCCAGCAGTTTTTATGGGGAGCTGTTTTTT
TRBV11-3	.	TRBJ2-5	13	.	CASSAGLGETQYF	TGTGCCAGCTCCGCGGGCCTGGGGGAGACCCAGTACTTC
TRBV27	few	TRBJ2-5	14	.	CASSLLGGRETQYF	TGTGCCAGCAGTTTATTGGGGGGGCGAGAGACCCAGTACTTC
TRBV4-1	.	TRBJ2-2	15	.	CASSRTWGPHGELFF	TGCGCCAGCAGCCGCACGTGGGGCCCTCACGGGGAGCTGTTTTTT
TRBV19	few	TRBJ2-7	14	.	CASSNRVGSYEQYF	TGTGCCAGTAGTAACAGGGTGGGCTCCTACGAGCAGTACTTC
TRBV30	.	TRBJ2-3	15	.	CAWSVTDPSTDTQYF	TGTGCCTGGAGTGTGACGGATCCTAGCACAGATACGCAGTATTTT
TRBV5-1	.	TRBJ2-3	15	.	CASSDGDFSTDTQYF	TGCGCCAGCAGTGACGGGGATTTTAGCACAGATACGCAGTATTTT
TRBV14	.	TRBJ2-2	16	.	CASSQGVSGNTGELFF	TGTGCCAGCAGCCAAGGGGTTAGCGGGAACACCGGGGAGCTGTTTTTT
TRBV6-4	.	TRBJ2-7	14	.	CASSAFGGSYEQYF	TGTGCCAGCAGTGCTTTTGGGGGATCCTACGAGCAGTACTTC
TRBV25-1	.	TRBJ2-7	16	TRBD1	CASSVTDRELYYEQYF	TGTGCCAGCAGTGTCACAGACAGGGAGCTCTACTACGAGCAGTACTTC
TRBV18	.	TRBJ2-7	14	.	CASSPRASVREQYF	TGTGCCAGCTCACCCCGGGCCTCGGTGAGAGAGCAGTACTTC
TRBV27	.	TRBJ2-7	12	.	CASMTSSYEQYF	TGTGCCAGCATGACTAGCTCCTACGAGCAGTACTTC
TRBV7-2	.	TRBJ2-5	16	TRBD2	CASSLVGGGLQETQYF	TGTGCCAGCAGCTTAGTAGGCGGGGGTTTACAAGAGACCCAGTACTTC
TRBV29-1	.	TRBJ2-1	12	.	CSVERDDNEQFF	TGCAGCGTTGAGCGGGATGACAATGAGCAGTTCTTC
TRBV5-6	.	TRBJ2-5	13	.	CASSLEVQETQYF	TGTGCCAGCAGCTTGGAGGTTCAAGAGACCCAGTACTTC
TRBV6-6	.	TRBJ1-4	10	.	CASRDEKLFF	TGTGCCAGCAGGGATGAAAAACTGTTTTTT
TRBV5-8	.	TRBJ2-3	15	TRBD2	CASSLGTSGTDTQYF	TGTGCCAGCAGCTTGGGTACTAGCGGCACAGATACGCAGTATTTT
TRBV7-2	.	TRBJ2-7	16	TRBD2	CASSLGEAAGAHEQYF	TGTGCCAGCAGCTTAGGGGAGGCTGCGGGAGCCCACGAGCAGTACTTC